Below are 21 T cell receptor beta chains sequenced from a single sample in a study of cytomegalovirus exposure and HLA in healthy donors. PCR used 60 Vbeta primers and 13 Jbeta primers. Measured with immunoSEQ multiplex PCR; TCRdb has only the in-frame clones, and not every one. The sample contains 190,000 or so clones, around 83% of which appear only once. The sequenced sample consisted of PBMCs. The receptors here all came from a middle-aged man in good health and CMV-seronegative.

The rearrangement joins TRBV10-1 to TRBJ2-7; D is undetermined. Looked up from germline, CDR1 is WNHNN and CDR2 is SYGVQD (reference sequence). V lost 4 bases, J lost 2 bases, and 12 bases lay in between. The CDR3 is made up of 14 amino acids. CDR3 loop: CASSGSRPAYEQYF. CDR3 sequence (DNA): TGCGCCAGCAGTGGGAGTCGGCCAGCCTACGAGCAGTACTTC.

The rearrangement joins TRBV6-6 to TRBJ1-4; D may be TRBD1 (5 bases). The CDR3 covers 16 residues. Germline lookup yields CDR1 MNHNY and CDR2 SVGAGI (reference sequence). V was shortened by 0 bases and J by 3 bases, with 11 bases between the two germline ends. The CDR3 sequence is CASSYSRPGANEKLFF. The CDR3 DNA reads as TGTGCCAGCAGTTACTCGCGCCCGGGGGCTAATGAAAAACTGTTTTTT.

This clone was seen more than once but under ten times. Here the CDR3 DNA reads TGTGCCAGCAGAGAGACAGGGGGAGGCTCCTACGAGCAGTACTTC. This translates into CASRETGGGSYEQYF. The V gene is TRBV2, the J gene TRBJ2-7; 9 bases map to TRBD1. V gave up 6 bases and J gave up 0 bases; unmatched junction bases: 6. Germline CDR1 reads SNHLY; CDR2 reads FYNNEI. The CDR3 is 15 residues long.

The chain uses TRBV15 and TRBJ1-4; D remains unclear. This CDR3 is built from 18 residues. Germline CDR1 is LNHNV and CDR2 is YYDKDF (reference sequence). V was trimmed by 1 base and J by 2 bases, leaving 17 bases between them. CDR3 protein: CATSRATSRVGTNEKLFF. DNA of the CDR3: TGTGCCACCAGCAGAGCTACTTCGAGGGTTGGGACTAATGAAAAACTGTTTTTT.

This clone was counted between two and nine times. This chain uses TRBV7-3 with TRBJ2-1, with D possibly being TRBD1 (6 bases). Germline CDR1 is SGHTA and CDR2 is FQGTGA. Trimming cost V 4 bases and J 3 bases, with 10 bases left between them. The CDR3 spans 14 residues. This CDR3 is CASSSTGSYNEQFF. CDR3 coding DNA: TGTGCCAGCAGCTCGACAGGCAGCTACAATGAGCAGTTCTTC.

This chain connects TRBV19 to TRBJ1-5; D possibly corresponds to TRBD1 (6 bases). V shed 3 bases and J shed 6 bases, with 18 bases lying between them. From germline, CDR1 is LNHDA and CDR2 SQIVND (reference sequence). CDR3 length: 16 amino acids. The chain's CDR3 is CASSILGQGIGQPQHF. As DNA, the CDR3 is TGTGCCAGTAGTATTCTCGGGCAGGGGATAGGTCAGCCCCAGCATTTT. The complete variable domain, with remaining parts taken from reference TRBV19 and TRBJ1-5, reads DGGITQSPKYLFRKEGQNVTLSCEQNLNHDAMYWYRQDPGQGLRLIYYSQIVNDFQKGDIAEGYSVSREKKESFPLTVTSAQKNPTAFYLCASSILGQGIGQPQHFGDGTRLSIL.

The chain employs TRBV30 and TRBJ2-7; TRBD2 is a possible D gene (6 bases). CDR3 length: 15 amino acids. Germline CDR1 is GTSNPN and CDR2 is SVGIG (reference sequence). The V and J ends lost 3 bases and 2 bases respectively, with 17 bases between them. The CDR3 is CAWRSWASDTYEQYF. CDR3 sequence (DNA): TGTGCCTGGAGAAGTTGGGCTAGCGATACCTACGAGCAGTACTTC.

This chain joins TRBV10-3 and TRBJ2-7, with 10 nucleotides matching TRBD1. The CDR3 spans 14 residues. Looked up from germline, CDR1 is ENHRY and CDR2 is SYGVKD. The trim removed 9 bases at V and 3 bases at J, leaving 8 bases unmatched. CDR3 sequence reads: CAIGTGVGIYEQYF. The CDR3 nucleotides are TGTGCCATAGGGACAGGGGTAGGTATCTACGAGCAGTACTTC.

This chain joins TRBV5-1 and TRBJ2-1, with 7 nucleotides matching TRBD1. The V gene's germline CDR1 is SGHRS and CDR2 YFSETQ. Germline trimming cut 4 bases from V and 4 bases from J; bases unmatched to any gene: 8. The CDR3 covers 15 residues. CDR3 region: CASSPRDRRYNEQFF. The CDR3 DNA follows: TGCGCCAGCAGCCCCCGGGACAGAAGATACAATGAGCAGTTCTTC.

The rearrangement uses TRBV29-1 and TRBJ2-1, with D unresolved. CDR1 is SQVTM and CDR2 is ANQGSEA in the germline V gene. Trimming took 3 bases from V and 3 from J, leaving 9 bases between them. The CDR3 runs 13 residues. CDR3 DNA: TGCAGCGTTGATGGCGGAATCTACAATGAGCAGTTCTTC. Translating it yields CSVDGGIYNEQFF.

Details on this clone: Compared with germline, one end of the junction differs, possibly owing to a read error. The chain's CDR3 is CSSSPGTVSNQPQHF. CDR3 coding DNA: TGTTCCAGCAGCCCGGGGACAGTCAGCAATCAGCCCCAGCATTTT. This chain links TRBV7-9 with TRBJ1-5, with 7 positions matching TRBD1. The CDR3 sequence is 15 residues long. Germline loops: CDR1 SEHNR, CDR2 FQNEAQ (reference sequence).

The J gene is TRBJ1-5, the V gene TRBV18, with 9 bases aligning to TRBD1. The trim removed 2 bases at V and 5 bases at J, leaving 10 bases unmatched. Germline V gives CDR1 KGHSH, CDR2 LQKENI. This CDR3 has 17 residues. Written as DNA, the CDR3 is TGTGCCAGCTCACCAGCCTCGGGACAGGGTCGGGATCAGCCCCAGCATTTT. Translated: CASSPASGQGRDQPQHF.

The chain uses TRBV7-3 and TRBJ2-3; D not resolved. CDR1 SGHTA and CDR2 FQGTGA come from the germline V gene. The CDR3 covers 12 residues. The ends were cut back, 4 bases at V and 3 bases at J, with 5 bases in the middle. The CDR3 bases are TGTGCCAGCAGCTCAAATACAGATACGCAGTATTTT. The encoded protein is CASSSNTDTQYF. Together with reference TRBV7-3 and TRBJ2-3, the CDR3 gives the full variable domain: GAGVSQTPSNKVTEKGKYVELRCDPISGHTALYWYRQSLGQGPEFLIYFQGTGAADDSGLPNDRFFAVRPEGSVSTLKIQRTERGDSAVYLCASSSNTDTQYFGPGTRLTVL.

A word on this clone: Germline is not matched at one junction end, which may reflect a read error. The chain carries TRBV7-7 and TRBJ2-5; 7 nucleotides line up with TRBD2. This CDR3 contains 15 residues. Germline CDR1 reads SSHAT; CDR2 reads FNYEAQ (reference sequence). The CDR3 spells CASSKGLFDQETQYF. Written as DNA, the CDR3 is TGTGCTAGCAGCAAGGGACTATTCGACCAAGAGACCCAGTACTTC.

The rearrangement uses TRBV6-5 and TRBJ2-7; 7 bases map to TRBD2. The germline CDR1 and CDR2 sequences are MNHEY and SVGAGI. With 5 bases clipped from V and 4 bases from J, the junction kept 8 bases outside the gene matches. This CDR3 is built from 14 residues. The CDR3: CASSPGDYWYEQYF. DNA of the CDR3: TGTGCCAGCAGTCCCGGGGACTACTGGTACGAGCAGTACTTC.

V and J are TRBV13 and TRBJ1-2; 7 bases fit TRBD1. Germline V CDR1 and CDR2: PRHDT, FYEKMQ (reference sequence). CDR3 size: 15 residues. Unmatched junction bases numbered 10, after V lost 3 bases and J lost 6 bases. CDR3 nucleotides: TGTGCCAGCAGCTTGGAACAGGGGAAAATAAATGGCTACACCTTC. Translation: CASSLEQGKINGYTF. The full variable domain, rest sourced from reference TRBV13 and TRBJ1-2, is AAGVIQSPRHLIKEKRETATLKCYPIPRHDTVYWYQQGPGQDPQFLISFYEKMQSDKGSIPDRFSAQQFSDYHSELNMSSLELGDSALYFCASSLEQGKINGYTFGSGTRLTVV.

This sequence joins TRBV21-1 and TRBJ1-5. TRBV21-1 corresponds to a pseudogene. The CDR3 loop spans 14 amino acids. CDR3 sequence: CASSRGRVRQPQHF. Here the CDR3 DNA reads TGTGCCAGCAGCCGGGGGAGGGTGAGGCAGCCCCAGCATTTT.

The CDR3, as DNA: TGCGCCAGCAGCCCTACAACGGGGTCCAAAAACATTCAGTACTTC. It encodes CASSPTTGSKNIQYF. This chain uses TRBV5-1 with TRBJ2-4; perhaps TRBD2 as D (5 bases). Germline CDR1 reads SGHRS; CDR2 reads YFSETQ. The CDR3 sequence is 15 residues long. Trimming stripped 4 bases from V and 2 bases from J, with 13 bases between. Combining the CDR3 with reference TRBV5-1 and TRBJ2-4 gives the whole variable domain KAGVTQTPRYLIKTRGQQVTLSCSPISGHRSVSWYQQTPGQGLQFLFEYFSETQRNKGNFPGRFSGRQFSNSRSEMNVSTLELGDSALYLCASSPTTGSKNIQYFGAGTRLSVL.

This clone was picked up a small number of times. The V gene is TRBV2, the J gene TRBJ2-7, with 8 bases that match TRBD2. CDR1 and CDR2 (germline): SNHLY, FYNNEI. This CDR3 spans 14 amino acids. V shed 7 bases and J 2 bases; nucleotides not matched to a gene: 7. CDR3 sequence (DNA): TGTGCCAGCACCTCTTTAGCGGGGACCTACGAGCAGTACTTC. Residues: CASTSLAGTYEQYF.

Concerning this clone: Germline is not matched at one junction end, which may reflect a read error. The chain links TRBV7-7 to TRBJ2-3, with TRBD2 identical over 13 bases. The V gene's germline CDR1 is SSHAT and CDR2 FNYEAQ (reference sequence). CDR3 length: 16 residues. CDR3 in amino acids: CASSIGTSGGTDTQYF. CDR3 in DNA: TGTGCTAGCAGCATCGGGACTAGCGGGGGCACAGATACGCAGTATTTT.

The chain employs TRBV2 and TRBJ2-1, with 7 nucleotides matching TRBD1. This CDR3 has 13 amino acids. In germline, CDR1 is SNHLY, CDR2 FYNNEI. The V gene end was trimmed by 9 bases and the J gene end by 4 bases; junction bases not matched to a gene: 6. CDR3 protein: CASTGVGYNEQFF. The CDR3 region has the DNA TGTGCCAGTACAGGGGTCGGGTACAATGAGCAGTTCTTC. The whole variable domain, remainder taken from reference TRBV2 and TRBJ2-1, is EPEVTQTPSHQVTQMGQEVILRCVPISNHLYFYWYRQILGQKVEFLVSFYNNEISEKSEIFDDQFSVERPDGSNFTLKIRSTKLEDSAMYFCASTGVGYNEQFFGPGTRLTVL.